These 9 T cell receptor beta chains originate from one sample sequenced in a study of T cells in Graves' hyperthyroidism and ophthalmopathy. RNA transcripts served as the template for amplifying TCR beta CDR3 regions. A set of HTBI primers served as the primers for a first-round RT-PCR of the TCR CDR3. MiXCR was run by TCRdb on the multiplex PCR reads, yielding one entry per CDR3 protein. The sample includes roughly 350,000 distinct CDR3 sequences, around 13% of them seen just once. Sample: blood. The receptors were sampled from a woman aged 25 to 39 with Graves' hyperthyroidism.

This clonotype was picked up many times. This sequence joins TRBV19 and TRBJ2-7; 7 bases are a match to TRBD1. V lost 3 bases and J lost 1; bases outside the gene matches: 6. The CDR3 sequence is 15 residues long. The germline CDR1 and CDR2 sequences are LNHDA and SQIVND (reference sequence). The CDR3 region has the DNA TGTGCCAGTAGTATCGCCAGGGGGATTTCCTACGAGCAGTACTTC. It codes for CASSIARGISYEQYF.

As DNA, the CDR3 is TGTGCCTGGGGGGGAGGGCCTACGGAGTACGAGCAGTACTTC. Protein: CAWGGGPTEYEQYF. This chain connects TRBV30 to TRBJ2-7; 7 bases agree with TRBD2. CDR1 GTSNPN and CDR2 SVGIG come from the germline V gene (reference sequence). The CDR3 runs 14 residues. With V trimmed by 5 bases and J by 4 bases, 11 bases remained unmatched.

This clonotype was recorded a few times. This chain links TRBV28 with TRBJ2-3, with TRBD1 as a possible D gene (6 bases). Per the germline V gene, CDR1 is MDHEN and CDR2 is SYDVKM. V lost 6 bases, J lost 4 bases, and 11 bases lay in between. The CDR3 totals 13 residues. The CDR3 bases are TGTGCCAGCAGGCCACAGGGCCCAGATACGCAGTATTTT. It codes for CASRPQGPDTQYF.

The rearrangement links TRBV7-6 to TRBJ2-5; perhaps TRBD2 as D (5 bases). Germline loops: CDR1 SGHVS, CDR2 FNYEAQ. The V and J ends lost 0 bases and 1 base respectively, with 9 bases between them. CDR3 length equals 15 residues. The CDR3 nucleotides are TGTGCCAGCAGCTTAGCGTACGGAGGCCAAGAGACCCAGTACTTC. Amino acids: CASSLAYGGQETQYF.

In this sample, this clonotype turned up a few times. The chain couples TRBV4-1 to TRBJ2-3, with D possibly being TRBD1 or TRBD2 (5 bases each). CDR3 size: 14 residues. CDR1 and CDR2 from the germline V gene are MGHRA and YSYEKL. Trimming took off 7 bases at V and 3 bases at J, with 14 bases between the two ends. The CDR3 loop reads CASTGFGRTDTQYF. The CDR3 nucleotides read TGCGCCAGCACAGGGTTTGGGAGAACAGATACGCAGTATTTT.

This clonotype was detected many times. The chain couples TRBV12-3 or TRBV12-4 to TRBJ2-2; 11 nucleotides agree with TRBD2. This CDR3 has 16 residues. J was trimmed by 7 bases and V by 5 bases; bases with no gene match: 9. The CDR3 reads CASSASSGRAFGELFF. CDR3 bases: TGTGCCAGCAGTGCCAGTAGCGGGAGGGCCTTCGGGGAGCTGTTTTTT.

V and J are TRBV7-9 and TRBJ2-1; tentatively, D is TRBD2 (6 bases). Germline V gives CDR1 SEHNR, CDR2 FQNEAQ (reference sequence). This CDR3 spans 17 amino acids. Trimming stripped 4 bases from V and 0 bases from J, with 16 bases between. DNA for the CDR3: TGTGCCAGCAGCTCAACGGGAGATTGGAGCTCCTACAATGAGCAGTTCTTC. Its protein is CASSSTGDWSSYNEQFF.

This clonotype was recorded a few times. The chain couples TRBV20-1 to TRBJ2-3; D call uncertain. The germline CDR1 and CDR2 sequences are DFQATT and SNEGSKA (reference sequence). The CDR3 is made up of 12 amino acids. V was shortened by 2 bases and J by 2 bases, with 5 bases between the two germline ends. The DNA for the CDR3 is TGCAGTGCTAGACAGCCCACAGATACGCAGTATTTT. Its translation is CSARQPTDTQYF.

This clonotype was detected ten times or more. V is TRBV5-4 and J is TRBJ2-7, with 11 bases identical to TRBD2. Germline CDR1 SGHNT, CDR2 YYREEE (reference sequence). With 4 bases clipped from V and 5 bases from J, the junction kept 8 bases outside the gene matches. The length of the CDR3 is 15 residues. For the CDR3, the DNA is TGTGCCAGCAGCAGTGGACTAGCGGGTTTCGACGAGCAGTACTTC. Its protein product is CASSSGLAGFDEQYF.